A selection of T cell receptor beta chains follows, all from one sample in a study of T cell responses to AZD1222 COVID-19 vaccine. The assay was immunoSEQ multiplex PCR, and TCRdb's table has in-frame clones only and misses some. The sample consists of about 130,000 clones, over 80% of them appearing once. Sequenced material: peripheral blood, taken 28 days after the second AZD1222 dose. The receptors stem from an adult who received the AZD1222 COVID-19 vaccine. The CDR3 runs from the conserved cysteine through the conserved F or W. The order of the fields is J gene, clone size, V gene, D gene, CDR3 DNA, CDR3 protein. D genes are given only for firm matches. A clone size is listed for some rows: how often the clone was seen (once, few, many), or a class if it is expanded.

J gene: TRBJ2-7; clone size: -; V gene: TRBV19; D gene: TRBD2; CDR3 DNA: TGTGCCAGTTCCCCAGCGGGGGGACCCTACGAGCAGTACTTC; CDR3 protein: CASSPAGGPYEQYF
J gene: TRBJ1-2; clone size: -; V gene: TRBV9; D gene: -; CDR3 DNA: TGTGCCAGCAGCCCCGCGGGGGGGGACTATGGCTACACCTTC; CDR3 protein: CASSPAGGDYGYTF
J gene: TRBJ2-3; clone size: -; V gene: TRBV5-4; D gene: -; CDR3 DNA: TGTGCCAGCAGCTTGAGCGGTATCACAGATACGCAGTATTTT; CDR3 protein: CASSLSGITDTQYF
J gene: TRBJ2-7; clone size: once; V gene: TRBV12-5; D gene: -; CDR3 DNA: TGTGCTAGTGGTTTCCCGGGACACCTCAATCACTACGAGCAGTACTTC; CDR3 protein: CASGFPGHLNHYEQYF
J gene: TRBJ1-6; clone size: few; V gene: TRBV14; D gene: -; CDR3 DNA: TGTGCCAGCAGTCTACCCCGAGGGAACCCCAGATCACCCCTCCACTTT; CDR3 protein: CASSLPRGNPRSPLHF
J gene: TRBJ1-4; clone size: -; V gene: TRBV4-1; D gene: TRBD1; CDR3 DNA: TGCGCCAGCAGCCAACTCGGACAGGGAGGAGAAAAACTGTTTTTT; CDR3 protein: CASSQLGQGGEKLFF
J gene: TRBJ1-2; clone size: -; V gene: TRBV10-3; D gene: -; CDR3 DNA: TGTGCCATCAGTGAGTCGATAGACACCTATGGCTACACCTTC; CDR3 protein: CAISESIDTYGYTF
J gene: TRBJ2-7; clone size: -; V gene: TRBV6-5; D gene: TRBD1; CDR3 DNA: TGTGCCAGCAGTTACCGACAGGGTGAGGAGCAGTACTTC; CDR3 protein: CASSYRQGEEQYF
J gene: TRBJ1-5; clone size: -; V gene: TRBV10-3; D gene: -; CDR3 DNA: TGTGCCGCAATAGGGGGTCTGGGGCAGCCCCAGCATTTT; CDR3 protein: CAAIGGLGQPQHF
J gene: TRBJ1-1; clone size: -; V gene: TRBV7-2; D gene: -; CDR3 DNA: TGTGCCAGCAGCTTAGTCCGGGGCCTGAACACTGAAGCTTTCTTT; CDR3 protein: CASSLVRGLNTEAFF
J gene: TRBJ2-3; clone size: -; V gene: TRBV5-1; D gene: -; CDR3 DNA: TGCGCCAGCAGCTTGGGAGGGCTCGCCACAGATACGCAGTATTTT; CDR3 protein: CASSLGGLATDTQYF
J gene: TRBJ2-3; clone size: -; V gene: TRBV13; D gene: -; CDR3 DNA: TGTGCCAGCAGCTTGGGGGCGATTTCAGATACGCAGTATTTT; CDR3 protein: CASSLGAISDTQYF
J gene: TRBJ1-5; clone size: -; V gene: TRBV28; D gene: -; CDR3 DNA: TGTGCCAGCAGGATCACCAGGGGCCCTCGCAATCAGCCCCAGCATTTT; CDR3 protein: CASRITRGPRNQPQHF
J gene: TRBJ2-5; clone size: -; V gene: TRBV9; D gene: -; CDR3 DNA: TGTGCCAGCAGCGTAGTAAGTCAGGCAGAGACCCAGTACTTC; CDR3 protein: CASSVVSQAETQYF
J gene: TRBJ1-5; clone size: -; V gene: TRBV7-2; D gene: -; CDR3 DNA: TGTGCCAGCAGCTTAGGAAACAGGGAACTCAGGCAGCCCCAGCATTTT; CDR3 protein: CASSLGNRELRQPQHF
J gene: TRBJ1-1; clone size: -; V gene: TRBV19; D gene: -; CDR3 DNA: TGTGCCTCCTCGGACGGATTGAACACTGAAGCTTTCTTT; CDR3 protein: CASSDGLNTEAFF
J gene: TRBJ1-1; clone size: -; V gene: TRBV27; D gene: -; CDR3 DNA: TGTGCCAGCTCATCAGGCACAAACACTGAAGCTTTCTTT; CDR3 protein: CASSSGTNTEAFF
J gene: TRBJ1-2; clone size: -; V gene: TRBV5-5; D gene: -; CDR3 DNA: TGTGCCAGCAGCTTGTTGGAGGGAGTTAACTATGGCTACACCTTC; CDR3 protein: CASSLLEGVNYGYTF
J gene: TRBJ1-4; clone size: -; V gene: TRBV28; D gene: -; CDR3 DNA: TGTGCCAGCAGCAACGCCGGGACTTCTAATGAAAAACTGTTTTTT; CDR3 protein: CASSNAGTSNEKLFF
J gene: TRBJ1-1; clone size: once; V gene: TRBV4-2; D gene: -; CDR3 DNA: TGTGCCAGCAGCCAAGTGTTTGGCGGTATGAACACTGAAGCTTTCTTT; CDR3 protein: CASSQVFGGMNTEAFF
J gene: TRBJ1-1; clone size: -; V gene: TRBV15; D gene: -; CDR3 DNA: TGTGCCACCAGCAGCCCCGGAAGCAGCACTGAAGCTTTCTTT; CDR3 protein: CATSSPGSSTEAFF
J gene: TRBJ2-2; clone size: once; V gene: TRBV30; D gene: -; CDR3 DNA: TGTGCCTGGAGTCAAGGATACGGGGAGCTGTTTTTT; CDR3 protein: CAWSQGYGELFF
J gene: TRBJ1-2; clone size: -; V gene: TRBV9; D gene: -; CDR3 DNA: TGTGCCAGCAGCTTACAGGGAGATTCCTATGGCTACACCTTC; CDR3 protein: CASSLQGDSYGYTF
J gene: TRBJ1-2; clone size: -; V gene: TRBV27; D gene: TRBD1; CDR3 DNA: TGTGCCAGCAGTTTATCGGGACAGGGGGCGCGTAACTACACCTTC; CDR3 protein: CASSLSGQGARNYTF
J gene: TRBJ1-1; clone size: -; V gene: TRBV14; D gene: -; CDR3 DNA: TGTGCCAGCAGCCAAGTTGAGGGTCTGAGGGCTTTCTTT; CDR3 protein: CASSQVEGLRAFF
J gene: TRBJ2-1; clone size: -; V gene: TRBV5-4; D gene: TRBD2; CDR3 DNA: TGTGCCAGCAGCCACAAGGTCCGTCGGGGGGGCCCTGACAATGAGCAGTTCTTC; CDR3 protein: CASSHKVRRGGPDNEQFF
J gene: TRBJ1-5; clone size: -; V gene: TRBV7-9; D gene: -; CDR3 DNA: TGTGCCAGCAGCTTGGCGGGTGATCAGCCCCAGCATTTT; CDR3 protein: CASSLAGDQPQHF
J gene: TRBJ2-3; clone size: -; V gene: TRBV7-3; D gene: -; CDR3 DNA: TGTGCCAGCAGCTTAACCCCAGGGAACACAGATACGCAGTATTTT; CDR3 protein: CASSLTPGNTDTQYF
J gene: TRBJ1-5; clone size: -; V gene: TRBV27; D gene: -; CDR3 DNA: TGTGCCAGCAGTTCATGGGGCTGGGGGGGGGTGGAGGCCCAGCATTTT; CDR3 protein: CASSSWGWGGVEAQHF
J gene: TRBJ2-3; clone size: -; V gene: TRBV6-6; D gene: -; CDR3 DNA: TGTGCCAGCAGCCGAGCCTCGGCGCATGCTGTACGCACAGATACGCAGTATTTT; CDR3 protein: CASSRASAHAVRTDTQYF
J gene: TRBJ1-5; clone size: -; V gene: TRBV7-9; D gene: -; CDR3 DNA: TGTGCCAGCAGCCCGTTTACAGGGTCATATCAGCCCCAGCATTTT; CDR3 protein: CASSPFTGSYQPQHF
J gene: TRBJ1-4; clone size: -; V gene: TRBV7-9; D gene: -; CDR3 DNA: TGTGCCAGCTGTGGTCGTTGGGGGGTCCCAACTAATGAAAAACTGTTTTTT; CDR3 protein: CASCGRWGVPTNEKLFF
J gene: TRBJ2-5; clone size: -; V gene: TRBV5-5; D gene: TRBD1; CDR3 DNA: TGTGCCAGCAGCTTGGAGGGACAGGGGGCGGAGACCCAGTACTTC; CDR3 protein: CASSLEGQGAETQYF